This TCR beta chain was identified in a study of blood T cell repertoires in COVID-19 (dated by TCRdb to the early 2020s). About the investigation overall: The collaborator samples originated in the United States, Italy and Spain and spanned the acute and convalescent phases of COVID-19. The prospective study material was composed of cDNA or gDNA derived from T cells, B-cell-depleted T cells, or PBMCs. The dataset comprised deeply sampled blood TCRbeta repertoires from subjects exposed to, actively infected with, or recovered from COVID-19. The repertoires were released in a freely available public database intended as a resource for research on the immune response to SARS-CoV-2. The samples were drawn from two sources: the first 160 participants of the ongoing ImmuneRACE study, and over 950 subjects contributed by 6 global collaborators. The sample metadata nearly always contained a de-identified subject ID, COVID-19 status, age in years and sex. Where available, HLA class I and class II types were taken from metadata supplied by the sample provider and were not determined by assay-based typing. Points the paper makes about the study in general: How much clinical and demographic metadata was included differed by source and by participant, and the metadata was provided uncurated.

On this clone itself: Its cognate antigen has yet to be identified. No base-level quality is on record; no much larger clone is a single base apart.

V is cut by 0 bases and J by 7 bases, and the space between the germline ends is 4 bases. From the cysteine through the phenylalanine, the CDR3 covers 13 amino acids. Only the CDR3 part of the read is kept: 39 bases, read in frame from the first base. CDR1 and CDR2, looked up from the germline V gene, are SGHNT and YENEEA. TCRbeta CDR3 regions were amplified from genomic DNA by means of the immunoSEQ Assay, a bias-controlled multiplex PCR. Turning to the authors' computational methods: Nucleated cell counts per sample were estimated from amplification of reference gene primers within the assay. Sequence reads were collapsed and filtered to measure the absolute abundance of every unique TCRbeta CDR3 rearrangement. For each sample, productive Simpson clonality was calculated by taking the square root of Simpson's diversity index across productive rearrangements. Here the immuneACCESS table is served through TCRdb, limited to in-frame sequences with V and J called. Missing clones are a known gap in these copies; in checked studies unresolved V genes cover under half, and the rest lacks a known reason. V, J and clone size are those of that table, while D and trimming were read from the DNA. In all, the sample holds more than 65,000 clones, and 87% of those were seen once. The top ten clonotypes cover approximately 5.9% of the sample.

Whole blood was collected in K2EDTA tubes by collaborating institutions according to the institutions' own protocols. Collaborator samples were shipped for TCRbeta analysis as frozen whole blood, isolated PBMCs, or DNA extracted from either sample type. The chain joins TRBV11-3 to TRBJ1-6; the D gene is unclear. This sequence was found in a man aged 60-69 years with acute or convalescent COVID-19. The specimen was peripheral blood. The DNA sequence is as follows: TGTGCCAGCAGCTTAGAAGAGAATTCACCCCTCCACTTT. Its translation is CASSLEENSPLHF.